This T cell receptor (beta chain) was profiled in a study of Graves' ophthalmopathy and Graves' hyperthyroidism. CDR3 regions of TCR beta were amplified from RNA transcripts. HTBI primers were employed in first-round RT-PCR, then a second-round multiplex PCR followed. Each CDR3 protein gets one entry after TCRdb re-called the multiplex PCR reads with MiXCR. The profile shows approximately 500,000 distinct CDR3 sequences, approximately 15% of them singletons. At least ten counts were recorded for this clonotype. The CDR3 runs 15 residues. V shed 5 bases and J 4 bases; nucleotides not matched to a gene: 8. The germline CDR1 and CDR2 sequences are SEHNR and FQNEAQ (reference sequence).

Source material: blood. The chain recombines TRBV7-9 with TRBJ2-7; 10 positions match TRBD1. This receptor was obtained from a woman between 25 and 40 years old with Graves' ophthalmopathy. The CDR3 DNA reads TGTGCCAGCAGCGGAGGGGACAGGGGTTTTTACGAGCAGTACTTC. Encoded protein: CASSGGDRGFYEQYF.